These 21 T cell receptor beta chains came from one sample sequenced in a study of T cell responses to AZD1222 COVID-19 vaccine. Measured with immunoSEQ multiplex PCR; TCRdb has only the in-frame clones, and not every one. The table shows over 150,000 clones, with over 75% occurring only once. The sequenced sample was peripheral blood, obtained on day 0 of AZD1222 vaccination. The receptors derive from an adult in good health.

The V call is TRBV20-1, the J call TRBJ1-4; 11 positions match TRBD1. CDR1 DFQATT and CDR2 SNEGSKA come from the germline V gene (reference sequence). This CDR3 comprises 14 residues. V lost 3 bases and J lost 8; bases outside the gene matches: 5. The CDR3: CSASPGQGVEKLFF. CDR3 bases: TGCAGTGCTAGTCCGGGACAGGGGGTCGAAAAACTGTTTTTT.

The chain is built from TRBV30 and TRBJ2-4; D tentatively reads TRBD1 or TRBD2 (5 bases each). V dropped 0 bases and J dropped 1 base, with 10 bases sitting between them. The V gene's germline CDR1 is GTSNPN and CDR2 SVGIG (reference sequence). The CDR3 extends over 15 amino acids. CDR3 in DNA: TGTGCCTGGAGTGTTACCGGGGCTGCCAAAAACATTCAGTACTTC. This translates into CAWSVTGAAKNIQYF.

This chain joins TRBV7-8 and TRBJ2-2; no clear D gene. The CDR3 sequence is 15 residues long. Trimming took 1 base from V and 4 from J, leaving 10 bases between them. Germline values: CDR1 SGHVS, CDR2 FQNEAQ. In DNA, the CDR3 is TGTGCCAGCAGCTTAGTTTTTTATGGCACCGGGGAGCTGTTTTTT. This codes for CASSLVFYGTGELFF.

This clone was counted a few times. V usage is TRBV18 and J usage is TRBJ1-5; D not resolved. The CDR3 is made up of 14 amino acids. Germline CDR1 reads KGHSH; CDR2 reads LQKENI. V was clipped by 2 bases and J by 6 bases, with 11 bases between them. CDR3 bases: TGTGCCAGCTCACCAGGGAGGGAGTCTCAGCCCCAGCATTTT. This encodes CASSPGRESQPQHF.

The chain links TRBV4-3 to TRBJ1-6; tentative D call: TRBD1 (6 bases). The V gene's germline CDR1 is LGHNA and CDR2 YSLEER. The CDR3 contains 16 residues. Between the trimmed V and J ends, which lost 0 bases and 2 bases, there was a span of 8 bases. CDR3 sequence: CASSQDGQPYNSPLHF. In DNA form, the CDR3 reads TGCGCCAGCAGCCAAGACGGACAGCCCTATAATTCACCCCTCCACTTT.

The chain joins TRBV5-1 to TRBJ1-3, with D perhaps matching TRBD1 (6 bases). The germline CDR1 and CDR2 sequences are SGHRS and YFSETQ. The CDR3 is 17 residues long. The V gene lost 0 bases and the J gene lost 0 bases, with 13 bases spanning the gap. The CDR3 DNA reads TGCGCCAGCAGCTTGGTCGCGGGGGCGATCTCTGGAAACACCATATATTTT. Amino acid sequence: CASSLVAGAISGNTIYF.

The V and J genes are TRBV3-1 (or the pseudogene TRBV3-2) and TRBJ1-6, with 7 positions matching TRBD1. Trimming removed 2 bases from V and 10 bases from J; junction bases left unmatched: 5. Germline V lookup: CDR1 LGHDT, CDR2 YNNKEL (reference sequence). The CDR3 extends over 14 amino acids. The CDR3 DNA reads TGTGCCAGCAGCCAAACAGGGGCGGACTCACCCCTCCACTTT. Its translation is CASSQTGADSPLHF.

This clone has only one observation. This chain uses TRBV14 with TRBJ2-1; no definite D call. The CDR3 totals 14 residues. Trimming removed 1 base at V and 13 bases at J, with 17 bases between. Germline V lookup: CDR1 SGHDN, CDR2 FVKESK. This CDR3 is CASSQGFSVQPQFF. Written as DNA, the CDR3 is TGTGCCAGCAGCCAAGGTTTCTCTGTCCAACCCCAGTTCTTC. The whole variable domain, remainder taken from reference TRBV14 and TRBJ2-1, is EAGVTQFPSHSVIEKGQTVTLRCDPISGHDNLYWYRRVMGKEIKFLLHFVKESKQDESGMPNNRFLAERTGGTYSTLKVQPAELEDSGVYFCASSQGFSVQPQFFGPGTRLTVL.

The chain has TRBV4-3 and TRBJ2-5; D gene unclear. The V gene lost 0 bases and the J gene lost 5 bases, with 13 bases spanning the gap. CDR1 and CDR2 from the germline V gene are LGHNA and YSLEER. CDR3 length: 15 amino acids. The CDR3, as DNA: TGCGCCAGCAGCCAAGACTGGCAGGAATGGGAGACCCAGTACTTC. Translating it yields CASSQDWQEWETQYF.

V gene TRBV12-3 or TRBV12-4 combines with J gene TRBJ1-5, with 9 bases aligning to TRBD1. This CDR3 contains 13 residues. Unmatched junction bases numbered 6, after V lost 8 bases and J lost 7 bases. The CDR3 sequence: CASGTGLQQPQHF. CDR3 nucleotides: TGTGCCAGCGGGACAGGGCTACAACAGCCCCAGCATTTT.

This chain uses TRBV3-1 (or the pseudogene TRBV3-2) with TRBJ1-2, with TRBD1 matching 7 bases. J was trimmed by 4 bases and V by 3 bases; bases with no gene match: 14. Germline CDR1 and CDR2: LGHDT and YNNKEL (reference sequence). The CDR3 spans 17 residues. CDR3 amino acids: CASSHHPAGGTSYGYTF. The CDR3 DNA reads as TGTGCCAGCAGCCATCATCCCGCAGGGGGAACAAGCTATGGCTACACCTTC.

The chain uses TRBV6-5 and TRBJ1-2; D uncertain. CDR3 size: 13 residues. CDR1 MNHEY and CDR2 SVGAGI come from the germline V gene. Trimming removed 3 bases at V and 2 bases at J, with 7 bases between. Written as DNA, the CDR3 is TGTGCCAGCAGTTATGTTGGGAACTATGGCTACACCTTC. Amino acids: CASSYVGNYGYTF.

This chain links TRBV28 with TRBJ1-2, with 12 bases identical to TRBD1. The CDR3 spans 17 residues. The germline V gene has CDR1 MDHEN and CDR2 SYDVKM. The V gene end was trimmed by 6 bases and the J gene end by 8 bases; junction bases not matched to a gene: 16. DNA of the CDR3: TGTGCCAGCAGAGGGCGGGACAGGGGGCATTATTTGGAAGGCTACACCTTC. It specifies CASRGRDRGHYLEGYTF.

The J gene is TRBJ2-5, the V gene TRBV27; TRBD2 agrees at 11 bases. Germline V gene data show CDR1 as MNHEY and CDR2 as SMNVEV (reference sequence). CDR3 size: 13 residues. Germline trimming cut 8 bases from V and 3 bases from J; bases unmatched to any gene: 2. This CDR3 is CASATSGEETQYF. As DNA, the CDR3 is TGTGCCAGCGCGACTAGCGGGGAAGAGACCCAGTACTTC.

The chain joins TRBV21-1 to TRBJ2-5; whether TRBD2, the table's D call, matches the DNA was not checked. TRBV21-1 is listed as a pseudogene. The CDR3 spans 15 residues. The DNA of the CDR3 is TGTGCCAGCAGCAAAAAACGGGGTTTCCAAGAGACCCAGTACTTC. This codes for CASSKKRGFQETQYF.

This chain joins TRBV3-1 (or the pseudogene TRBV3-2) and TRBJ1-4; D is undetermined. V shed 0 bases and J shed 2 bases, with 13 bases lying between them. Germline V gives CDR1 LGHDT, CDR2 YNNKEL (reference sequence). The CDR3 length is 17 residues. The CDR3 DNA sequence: TGTGCCAGCAGCCAAGATACCGTCCGTGGGACTAATGAAAAACTGTTTTTT. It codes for CASSQDTVRGTNEKLFF.

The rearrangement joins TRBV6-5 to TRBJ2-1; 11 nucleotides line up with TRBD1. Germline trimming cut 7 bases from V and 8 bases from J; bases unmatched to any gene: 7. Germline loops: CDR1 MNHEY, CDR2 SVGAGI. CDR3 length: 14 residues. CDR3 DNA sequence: TGTGCCAGCACCCGGGACAGGGGGTTTGATGAGCAGTTCTTC. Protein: CASTRDRGFDEQFF.

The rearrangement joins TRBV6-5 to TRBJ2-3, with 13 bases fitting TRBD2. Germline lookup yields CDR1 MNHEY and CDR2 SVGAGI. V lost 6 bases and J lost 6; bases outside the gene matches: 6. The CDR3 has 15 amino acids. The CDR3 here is CASSQGLAGKDTQYF. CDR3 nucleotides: TGTGCCAGCAGCCAGGGACTAGCGGGGAAGGATACGCAGTATTTT.

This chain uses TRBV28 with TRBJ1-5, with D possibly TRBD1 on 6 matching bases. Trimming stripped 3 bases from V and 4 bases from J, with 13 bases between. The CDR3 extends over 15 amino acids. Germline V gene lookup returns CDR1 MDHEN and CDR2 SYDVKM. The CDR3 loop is CASSFVVQGNQPQHF. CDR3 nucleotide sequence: TGTGCCAGCAGTTTTGTGGTTCAGGGGAATCAGCCCCAGCATTTT.

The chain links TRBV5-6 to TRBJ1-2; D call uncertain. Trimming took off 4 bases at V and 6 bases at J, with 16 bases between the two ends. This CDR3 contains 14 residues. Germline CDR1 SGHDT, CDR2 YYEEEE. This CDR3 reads CASSPSGGLDGYTF. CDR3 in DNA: TGTGCCAGCAGCCCAAGCGGCGGGCTAGATGGCTACACCTTC.

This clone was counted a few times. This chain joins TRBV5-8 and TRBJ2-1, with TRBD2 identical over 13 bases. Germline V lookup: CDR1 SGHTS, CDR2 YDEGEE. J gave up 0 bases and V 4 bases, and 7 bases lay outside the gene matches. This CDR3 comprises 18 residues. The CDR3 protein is CASSRTSGGLSSYNEQFF. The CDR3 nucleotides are TGTGCCAGCAGCCGGACTAGCGGGGGCCTGAGCTCCTACAATGAGCAGTTCTTC.